The subject of this entry is one T cell receptor (beta chain). The antigen remains undetermined. Data came from immunoSEQ multiplex PCR; TCRdb stores just in-frame clones and leaves some out. The table has 20,000 to 25,000 clones, more than 75% seen once. Stated time point: week 23, last vaccination. Each vaccine dose was 300 ug of mutant IDH1 20-mer peptide, with topical imiquimod. Each donor presented with a new WHO grade 3 or 4 astrocytoma that tested IDH1-mutant and showed ATRX loss. The V segment lost 6 bases and the J segment 5 bases; nucleotides outside the gene matches: 6. Germline V lookup: CDR1 ENHRY, CDR2 SYGVKD. This CDR3 is built from 14 residues. This sample was taken from a study of a mutant IDH1 vaccine in newly diagnosed glioma. Whole-study context: There were roughly 60% males and around 40% females among treated patients, whose mean age was roughly 40 years. Former treatment meant radiotherapy, temozolomide, or both; the majority had gotten both. Study-level results: Pseudoprogression apparently tracked independently of changes in top peripheral T cell clonotypes.

The V and J genes are TRBV10-3 and TRBJ2-5; TRBD2 matches 10 bases. The sequence was obtained from a young man with glioma. The sample was PBMCs, taken from a glioma patient whose treatment included an IDH1 peptide vaccine. CDR3 loop: CAIRGGLAEETQYF. In DNA, the CDR3 is TGTGCCATCAGGGGAGGACTAGCGGAGGAGACCCAGTACTTC.